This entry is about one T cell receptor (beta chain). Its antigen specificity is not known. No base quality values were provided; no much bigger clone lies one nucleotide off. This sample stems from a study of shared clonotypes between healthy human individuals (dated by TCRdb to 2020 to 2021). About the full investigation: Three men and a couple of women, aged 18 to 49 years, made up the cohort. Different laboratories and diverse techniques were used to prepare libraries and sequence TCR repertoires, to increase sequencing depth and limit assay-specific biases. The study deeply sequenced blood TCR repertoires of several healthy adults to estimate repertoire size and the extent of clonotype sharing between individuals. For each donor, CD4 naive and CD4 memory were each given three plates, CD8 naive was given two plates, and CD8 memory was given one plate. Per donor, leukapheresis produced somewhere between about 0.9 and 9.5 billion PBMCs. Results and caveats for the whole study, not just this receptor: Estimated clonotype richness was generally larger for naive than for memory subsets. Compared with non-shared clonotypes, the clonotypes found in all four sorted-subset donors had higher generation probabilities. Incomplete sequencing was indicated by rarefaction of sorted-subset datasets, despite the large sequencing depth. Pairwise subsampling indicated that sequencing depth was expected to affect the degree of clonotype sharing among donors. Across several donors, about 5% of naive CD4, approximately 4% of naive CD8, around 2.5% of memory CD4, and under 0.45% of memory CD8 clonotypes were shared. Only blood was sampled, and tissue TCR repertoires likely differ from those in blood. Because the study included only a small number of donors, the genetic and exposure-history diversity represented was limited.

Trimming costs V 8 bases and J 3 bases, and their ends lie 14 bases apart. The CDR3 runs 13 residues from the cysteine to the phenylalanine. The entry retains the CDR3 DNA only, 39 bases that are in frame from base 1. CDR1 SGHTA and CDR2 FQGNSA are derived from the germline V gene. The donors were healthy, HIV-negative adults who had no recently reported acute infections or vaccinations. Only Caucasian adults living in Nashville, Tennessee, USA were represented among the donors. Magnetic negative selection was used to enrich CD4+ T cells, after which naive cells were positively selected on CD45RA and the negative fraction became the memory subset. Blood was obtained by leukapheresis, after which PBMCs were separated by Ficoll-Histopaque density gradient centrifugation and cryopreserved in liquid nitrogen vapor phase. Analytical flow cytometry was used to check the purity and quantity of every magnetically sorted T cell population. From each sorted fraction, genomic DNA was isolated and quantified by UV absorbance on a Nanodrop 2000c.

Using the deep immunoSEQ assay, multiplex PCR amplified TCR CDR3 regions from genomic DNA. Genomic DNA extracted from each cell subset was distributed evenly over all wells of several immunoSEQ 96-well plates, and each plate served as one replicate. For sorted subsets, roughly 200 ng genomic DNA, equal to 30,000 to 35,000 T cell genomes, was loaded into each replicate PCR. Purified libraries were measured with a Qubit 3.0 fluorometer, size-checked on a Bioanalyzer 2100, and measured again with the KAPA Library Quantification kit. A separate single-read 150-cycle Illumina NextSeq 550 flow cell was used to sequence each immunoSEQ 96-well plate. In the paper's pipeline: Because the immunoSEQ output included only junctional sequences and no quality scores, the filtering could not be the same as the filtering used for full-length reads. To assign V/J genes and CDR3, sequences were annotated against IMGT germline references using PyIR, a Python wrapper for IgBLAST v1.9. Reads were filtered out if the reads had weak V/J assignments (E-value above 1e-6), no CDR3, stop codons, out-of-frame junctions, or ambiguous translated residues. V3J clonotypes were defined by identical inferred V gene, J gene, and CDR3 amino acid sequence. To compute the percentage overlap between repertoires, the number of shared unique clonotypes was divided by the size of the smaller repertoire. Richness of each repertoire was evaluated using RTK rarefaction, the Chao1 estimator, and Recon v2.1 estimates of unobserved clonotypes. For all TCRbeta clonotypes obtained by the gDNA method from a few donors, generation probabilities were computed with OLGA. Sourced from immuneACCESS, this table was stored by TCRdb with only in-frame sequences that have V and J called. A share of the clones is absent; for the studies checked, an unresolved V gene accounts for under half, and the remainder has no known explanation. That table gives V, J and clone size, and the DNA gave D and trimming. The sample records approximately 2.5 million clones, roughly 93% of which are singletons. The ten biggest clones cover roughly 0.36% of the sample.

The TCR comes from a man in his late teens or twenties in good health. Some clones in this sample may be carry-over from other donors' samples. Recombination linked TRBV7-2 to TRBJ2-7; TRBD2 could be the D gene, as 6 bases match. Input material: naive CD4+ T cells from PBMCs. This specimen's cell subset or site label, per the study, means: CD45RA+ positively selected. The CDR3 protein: CASASGARYEQYF. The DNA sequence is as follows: TGTGCCAGCGCGTCGGGAGCTCGCTACGAGCAGTACTTC.